One sample yielded the 27 T cell receptor beta chains listed below, sequenced in a study of graft-versus-host responses after intestinal transplantation. These receptors have no identified antigens. Clones were sequenced by immunoSEQ multiplex PCR, and TCRdb holds only the in-frame ones, with some missing. This table holds about 94,000 clones, roughly nine tenths found once. The source was unstimulated CD8+ T cells sorted from spleen or lymph node cells, collected before intestinal transplant. Every receptor here comes from a human donor who received an intestinal transplant.

The gene calls are TRBV4-2 and TRBJ2-7; 8 bases are shared with TRBD2. V shed 4 bases and J 1 base; nucleotides not matched to a gene: 3. In germline, CDR1 is LGHNA, CDR2 YNFKEQ. The CDR3 totals 14 residues. The CDR3 bases are TGTGCCAGCAGCCCAGCGGGAGCTTCCTACGAGCAGTACTTC. The encoded protein is CASSPAGASYEQYF.

Only one count was recorded for this clone. The V and J genes are TRBV6-5 and TRBJ1-1; D gene uncertain. Germline values: CDR1 MNHEY, CDR2 SVGAGI. This CDR3 is built from 14 residues. V lost 2 bases and J lost 2, with 9 bases in between. CDR3 DNA: TGTGCCAGCAGTTACACCCCGGGTAACACTGAAGCTTTCTTT. Its translation is CASSYTPGNTEAFF.

The rearrangement uses TRBV29-1 and TRBJ2-1; 11 bases align to TRBD2. The CDR3 runs 16 residues. Trimming cost V 1 base and J 2 bases; bases outside gene matches: 4. Germline CDR1 and CDR2: SQVTM and ANQGSEA. The chain's CDR3 is CSVEARLAGPYNEQFF. The CDR3 DNA is TGCAGCGTTGAAGCGCGACTAGCGGGGCCCTACAATGAGCAGTTCTTC.

This sequence joins TRBV28 and TRBJ2-1; D might be TRBD1 (6 bases). CDR1 and CDR2 from the germline V gene are MDHEN and SYDVKM. The CDR3 is made up of 13 amino acids. V lost 1 base and J 5 bases, leaving 6 bases between the germline ends. The CDR3 sequence: CASSLSGDNEQFF. The DNA for the CDR3 is TGTGCCAGCAGTTTATCAGGGGACAATGAGCAGTTCTTC.

The V and J genes are TRBV9 and TRBJ2-3; 8 bases agree with TRBD2. Germline V lookup: CDR1 SGDLS, CDR2 YYNGEE. Trimming removed 0 bases from V and 3 bases from J; junction bases left unmatched: 3. CDR3 length: 15 residues. This CDR3 reads CASSVVSGSTDTQYF. CDR3 nucleotides: TGTGCCAGCAGCGTAGTAAGCGGGAGTACAGATACGCAGTATTTT. Together with reference TRBV9 and TRBJ2-3, the CDR3 gives the full variable domain: DSGVTQTPKHLITATGQRVTLRCSPRSGDLSVYWYQQSLDQGLQFLIQYYNGEERAKGNILERFSAQQFPDLHSELNLSSLELGDSALYFCASSVVSGSTDTQYFGPGTRLTVL.

The V gene is TRBV7-8, the J gene TRBJ1-5; D gene unclear. The CDR3 spans 14 residues. Germline assignment: CDR1 SGHVS and CDR2 FQNEAQ. The V end lost 2 bases, the J end lost 2 bases, and 7 bases lay between the germline ends. CDR3 coding DNA: TGTGCCAGCAGCTTATTAGATGGCAATCAGCCCCAGCATTTT. Its translation is CASSLLDGNQPQHF.

The chain couples TRBV6-5 to TRBJ1-1, with 7 nucleotides matching TRBD1. V lost 7 bases to trimming and J lost 3 bases; unmatched junction nucleotides: 11. This CDR3 is built from 15 residues. Per germline, CDR1 MNHEY and CDR2 SVGAGI. The CDR3 protein is CASTQRGGLDTEAFF. Written as DNA, the CDR3 is TGTGCCAGCACCCAGAGAGGGGGCTTGGACACTGAAGCTTTCTTT.

In its sample, this clone was seen a few times. Different DNA sequences within this sample yield the same CDR3. V is TRBV11-2 and J is TRBJ2-7, with D possibly being TRBD2 (6 bases). This CDR3 is 14 amino acids long. Germline CDR1 and CDR2: SGHAT and FQNNGV. The germline V and J ends were trimmed by 0 bases and 3 bases, with 9 bases remaining between them. Here the CDR3 DNA reads TGTGCCAGCAGCTTAGATCCGGGGGACTACGAGCAGTACTTC. It is translated as CASSLDPGDYEQYF.

The chain is built from TRBV4-3 and TRBJ1-4, with TRBD1 as a possible D gene (6 bases). Per the germline V gene, CDR1 is LGHNA and CDR2 is YSLEER. V lost 0 bases and J lost 4, with 18 bases in between. The CDR3 is 18 amino acids. The CDR3 DNA reads as TGCGCCAGCAGCCAAGATGGCAGGGAGGGGGGCTATAATGAAAAACTGTTTTTT. This sequence encodes CASSQDGREGGYNEKLFF.

This clone occurred once. This chain connects TRBV7-9 to TRBJ2-5; 8 bases line up with TRBD1. The J call is uncertain, as TRBJ2-7 better fits the DNA end. Germline loops: CDR1 SEHNR, CDR2 FQNEAQ (reference sequence). This CDR3 has 12 amino acids. Here the CDR3 DNA reads TGTGCCAGCAGCGACAGGGGCTACGAGCAGTACTTC. Encoded protein: CASSDRGYEQYF.

This clone was recorded a few times. J is TRBJ1-4 and V is TRBV6-5; 9 nucleotides agree with TRBD1. V was clipped by 0 bases and J by 5 bases; unmatched bases: 4. Germline CDR1 MNHEY, CDR2 SVGAGI. CDR3 size: 16 residues. In nucleotides, the CDR3 is TGTGCCAGCAGTTACTCGATAACAGGGGGCAATGAAAAACTGTTTTTT. Protein: CASSYSITGGNEKLFF.

V usage is TRBV25-1 and J usage is TRBJ1-1; TRBD1 might be the D (5 bases). V was pared by 3 bases and J by 7 bases, with 12 bases between. The CDR3 is 13 amino acids. Germline CDR1 is MGHDK and CDR2 is SYGVNS. The CDR3 nucleotides read TGTGCCAGCAGTGAGGATGGGGGGAGTGAAGCTTTCTTT. It codes for CASSEDGGSEAFF.

The chain employs TRBV4-3 and TRBJ1-1; D not resolved. Germline V CDR1 and CDR2: LGHNA, YSLEER. V shed 0 bases and J shed 1 base, with 12 bases lying between them. This CDR3 is built from 16 residues. In DNA form, the CDR3 reads TGCGCCAGCAGCCAAGAGCTCGGCGGGAGGAACACTGAAGCTTTCTTT. The encoded protein is CASSQELGGRNTEAFF.

This chain joins TRBV30 and TRBJ2-7, with 15 bases lining up with TRBD2. V lost 3 bases to trimming and J lost 3 bases; unmatched junction nucleotides: 3. The CDR3 consists of 15 residues. CDR1 is GTSNPN and CDR2 is SVGIG in the germline V gene (reference sequence). This CDR3 is CAWRRTSGRVYEQYF. DNA of the CDR3: TGTGCCTGGAGAAGGACTAGCGGGAGGGTCTACGAGCAGTACTTC.

V and J are TRBV4-1 and TRBJ2-1; D remains ambiguous. Germline V gene data show CDR1 as MGHRA and CDR2 as YSYEKL. This CDR3 is 15 amino acids long. Trimming cost V 0 bases and J 7 bases, with 13 bases left between them. CDR3 residues: CASSQDRIVWNEQFF. The CDR3 bases are TGCGCCAGCAGCCAAGATCGAATAGTCTGGAATGAGCAGTTCTTC.

The V gene is TRBV30, the J gene TRBJ2-7, with D uncertain. Looked up from germline, CDR1 is GTSNPN and CDR2 is SVGIG (reference sequence). The ends were cut back, 7 bases at V and 3 bases at J, with 10 bases in the middle. CDR3 length: 11 amino acids. This CDR3 reads CALIQDYEQYF. The CDR3 nucleotides read TGTGCCTTGATTCAGGACTACGAGCAGTACTTC.

The chain joins TRBV7-9 to TRBJ1-5, with D possibly TRBD1 on 6 matching bases. Germline-derived CDR1 and CDR2 are SEHNR and FQNEAQ (reference sequence). CDR3 length: 13 residues. Deletions cut 3 bases from V and 4 bases from J, with 7 bases between. Here the CDR3 DNA reads TGTGCCAGCAGCTTGGGGACAAATCAGCCCCAGCATTTT. Translating gives CASSLGTNQPQHF.

The chain carries TRBV28 and TRBJ2-2; maybe TRBD1 (5 bases). Germline assignment: CDR1 MDHEN and CDR2 SYDVKM. The CDR3 extends over 15 amino acids. Trimming cost V 3 bases and J 4 bases, with 12 bases left between them. The CDR3 reads CASSLDGRGTGELFF. The CDR3 nucleotides are TGTGCCAGCAGTTTGGATGGTAGGGGCACCGGGGAGCTGTTTTTT.

This chain uses TRBV6-5 with TRBJ1-5; 8 bases match TRBD1. Per the germline V gene, CDR1 is MNHEY and CDR2 is SVGAGI. V dropped 0 bases and J dropped 9; count of bases not matched to a gene: 4. This CDR3 region has 14 residues. CDR3 bases: TGTGCCAGCAGTTACTCTCCCGGACAGGGGCCCCAGCATTTT. The encoded protein is CASSYSPGQGPQHF.

V gene TRBV11-2 combines with J gene TRBJ2-5, with a possible D match to TRBD2 (5 bases). The ends were cut back, 2 bases at V and 3 bases at J, with 10 bases in the middle. The CDR3 has 14 residues. Germline CDR1 reads SGHAT; CDR2 reads FQNNGV. Written as DNA, the CDR3 is TGTGCCAGCAGCTTATTCTACGGGAAAGAGACCCAGTACTTC. It encodes CASSLFYGKETQYF.

The V gene is TRBV7-3, the J gene TRBJ2-7; TRBD1 agrees at 7 bases. Unmatched junction bases numbered 16, after V lost 5 bases and J lost 6 bases. Germline values: CDR1 SGHTA, CDR2 FQGTGA. The CDR3 is 16 amino acids. The CDR3 region is CASSPSYRGSSSEQYF. The CDR3 DNA is TGTGCCAGCAGCCCATCATACAGGGGATCCTCCAGCGAGCAGTACTTC.

The chain joins TRBV4-2 to TRBJ2-1, with TRBD2 as a possible D gene (6 bases). V was clipped by 6 bases and J by 1 base, with 10 bases between them. The CDR3 is 14 residues long. Looked up from germline, CDR1 is LGHNA and CDR2 is YNFKEQ. The CDR3: CASRGGVSYNEQFF. As DNA, the CDR3 is TGTGCCAGCAGGGGGGGAGTTTCCTACAATGAGCAGTTCTTC.

This clone was detected only once. V is TRBV9 and J is TRBJ2-3, with 10 nucleotides matching TRBD2. The germline CDR1 and CDR2 sequences are SGDLS and YYNGEE. Germline trimming cut 6 bases from V and 4 bases from J; bases unmatched to any gene: 2. This CDR3 region has 13 residues. CDR3 region: CASTSGSSDTQYF. In nucleotides, the CDR3 is TGTGCCAGCACTAGCGGGAGCTCAGATACGCAGTATTTT.

The rearrangement joins TRBV11-2 to TRBJ2-2; TRBD2 is a possible D gene (6 bases). V shed 5 bases and J shed 0 bases, with 10 bases lying between them. The CDR3 extends over 15 amino acids. The germline V gene encodes CDR1 SGHAT and CDR2 FQNNGV. In DNA, the CDR3 is TGTGCCAGCAGCCACCGGGGGACGAACACCGGGGAGCTGTTTTTT. It encodes CASSHRGTNTGELFF.

This chain connects TRBV6-5 to TRBJ1-1; a weak D match, TRBD1 (5 bases). The ends were cut back, 0 bases at V and 5 bases at J, with 7 bases in the middle. CDR3 size: 13 residues. Germline V lookup: CDR1 MNHEY, CDR2 SVGAGI. Here the CDR3 reads CASSYSDKTEAFF. DNA for the CDR3: TGTGCCAGCAGTTACTCGGACAAAACTGAAGCTTTCTTT.

The chain couples TRBV19 to TRBJ2-7; D gene ambiguous. V was pared by 5 bases and J by 2 bases, with 10 bases between. CDR3 length: 13 amino acids. Germline V gives CDR1 LNHDA, CDR2 SQIVND (reference sequence). CDR3 DNA sequence: TGTGCCAGTAGTTGGTCCGCTACCTACGAGCAGTACTTC. Translation gives CASSWSATYEQYF.

The chain uses TRBV30 and TRBJ2-7, with 9 bases fitting TRBD2. The germline V gene encodes CDR1 GTSNPN and CDR2 SVGIG (reference sequence). CDR3 length equals 14 residues. V dropped 2 bases and J dropped 0; count of bases not matched to a gene: 2. Here the CDR3 reads CAWSTSGYSYEQYF. The DNA of the CDR3 is TGTGCCTGGAGTACTAGCGGGTACTCCTACGAGCAGTACTTC.